This is a list of T cell receptor beta chains from one sample in a study of T cell repertoires in cytomegalovirus infection. TCRdb re-called the reads with MiXCR, one entry per CDR3 protein. The table includes about 740,000 distinct CDR3 sequences, roughly 36% detected once. The sequenced material came from PBMCs. The origin of the receptors is a human donor in good health (CMV status not recorded). Some clones in this sample may be carry-over from other donors' samples. The CDR3 runs from the conserved cysteine through the conserved F or W. A D gene is named only where the DNA matches it firmly. Not every row has a clone size; where given, it reads once, few, many or a size class.

TRBV5-5	NA	NA	TRBJ2-7	CASSLGQEPYEQYF	TGTGCCAGCAGCTTGGGGCAGGAGCCCTACGAGCAGTACTTC
TRBV5-4	NA	NA	TRBJ1-3	CASHRVDSGNTIYF	TGTGCCAGCCACAGGGTCGATAGTGGAAACACCATATATTTT
TRBV6-1	NA	NA	TRBJ2-6	CASSNPGSLTF	TGTGCCAGCAGTAACCCCGGGAGCTTGACTTTC
TRBV4-1	NA	few	TRBJ1-5	CASSQIQSQPQHF	TGCGCCAGCAGCCAAATTCAAAGTCAGCCCCAGCATTTT
TRBV28	NA	NA	TRBJ1-1	CASSYQTGTEAFF	TGTGCCAGCAGTTACCAGACAGGCACTGAAGCTTTCTTT
TRBV7-9	NA	many	TRBJ1-5	CATGGYSNQPQHF	TGTGCGACCGGGGGGTATAGCAATCAGCCCCAGCATTTT
TRBV12-3/TRBV12-4	NA	few	TRBJ1-1	CASTPLGPEAFF	TGTGCCAGCACCCCATTGGGTCCCGAAGCTTTCTTT
TRBV20-1	TRBD2	NA	TRBJ2-4	CSARGTSGGYIQYF	TGCAGTGCTAGAGGGACTAGCGGGGGGTACATTCAGTACTTC
TRBV5-4	TRBD1	NA	TRBJ1-1	CASSLEGTGGSVAFF	TGTGCCAGCAGCTTGGAAGGGACAGGGGGCTCAGTAGCTTTCTTT
TRBV4-1	NA	NA	TRBJ2-7	CASHLGSYEQYF	TGCGCCAGCCATCTCGGCTCCTACGAGCAGTACTTC
TRBV4-1	NA	NA	TRBJ2-7	CASSQATGRASYEQYF	TGCGCCAGCAGCCAAGCTACGGGCAGGGCATCCTACGAGCAGTACTTC
TRBV7-9	TRBD1	few	TRBJ1-5	CASSLGQGVGQPQHF	TGTGCCAGCAGCTTAGGACAGGGGGTTGGTCAGCCCCAGCATTTT
TRBV30	NA	few	TRBJ2-5	CACRQGGGAETQYF	TGTGCCTGCCGCCAAGGGGGAGGGGCAGAGACCCAGTACTTC
TRBV28	TRBD1	many	TRBJ2-7	CASSSGAGTGGDEQYF	TGTGCCAGCAGTTCGGGAGCCGGGACAGGCGGGGACGAGCAGTACTTC
TRBV12-3/TRBV12-4	NA	NA	TRBJ1-1	CARGPTAEAFF	TGTGCCAGAGGACCGACAGCCGAAGCTTTCTTT
TRBV12-3/TRBV12-4	NA	NA	TRBJ1-2	CASSRLTQVYGYTF	TGTGCCAGCAGTCGCCTGACACAGGTTTATGGCTACACCTTC
TRBV19	TRBD1	NA	TRBJ2-6	CASIQTGGGANVLTF	TGTGCCAGTATCCAAACAGGGGGCGGGGCCAACGTCCTGACTTTC
TRBV18	NA	NA	TRBJ1-5	CASSPVGQGINQPQHF	TGTGCCAGCTCACCAGTTGGGCAGGGTATCAATCAGCCCCAGCATTTT
TRBV19	NA	NA	TRBJ2-3	CASSMDLVNTDTQYF	TGTGCCAGTAGTATGGATTTAGTAAACACAGATACGCAGTATTTT